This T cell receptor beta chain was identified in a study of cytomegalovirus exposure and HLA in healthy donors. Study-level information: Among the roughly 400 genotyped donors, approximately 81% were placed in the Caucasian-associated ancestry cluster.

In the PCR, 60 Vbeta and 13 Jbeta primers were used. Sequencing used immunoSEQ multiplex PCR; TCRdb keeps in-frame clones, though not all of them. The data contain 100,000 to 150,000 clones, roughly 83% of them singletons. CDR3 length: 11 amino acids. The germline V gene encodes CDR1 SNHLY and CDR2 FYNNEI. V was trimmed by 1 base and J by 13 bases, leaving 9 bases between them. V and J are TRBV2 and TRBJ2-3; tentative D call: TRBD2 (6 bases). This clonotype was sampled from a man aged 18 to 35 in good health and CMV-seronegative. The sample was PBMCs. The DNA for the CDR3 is TGTGCCAGCAGTGAAGGAGGCGGGAAGTATTTT. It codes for CASSEGGGKYF.